These 28 T cell receptor beta chains came from one sample sequenced in a study of cytomegalovirus exposure and HLA in healthy donors. The PCR used 60 Vbeta and 13 Jbeta primers. Using immunoSEQ multiplex PCR, the repertoire was profiled, and TCRdb retains in-frame clones only, with some absent. The sample contains about 86,000 clones, about 74% of which appear only once. The sequencing sample was made of PBMCs. These receptors all come from a woman between 45 and 65 years old in good health and CMV-seropositive.

The chain carries TRBV29-1 and TRBJ1-1; D uncertain. With 7 bases removed from V and 0 bases from J, the gap between germline ends came to 12 bases. The CDR3 covers 13 residues. Germline V gene data show CDR1 as SQVTM and CDR2 as ANQGSEA. The CDR3 protein is CSAGAAMNTEAFF. DNA of the CDR3: TGCAGCGCCGGTGCTGCTATGAACACTGAAGCTTTCTTT. Full variable domain (outside the CDR3, taken from reference TRBV29-1 and TRBJ1-1): SAVISQKPSRDICQRGTSLTIQCQVDSQVTMMFWYRQQPGQSLTLIATANQGSEATYESGFVIDKFPISRPNLTFSTLTVSNMSPEDSSIYLCSAGAAMNTEAFFGQGTRLTVV.

The chain combines TRBV13 with TRBJ2-7, with D possibly TRBD2 on 5 matching bases. The ends were cut back, 2 bases at V and 5 bases at J, with 10 bases in the middle. Looked up from germline, CDR1 is PRHDT and CDR2 is FYEKMQ (reference sequence). CDR3 length equals 13 residues. The CDR3 nucleotides read TGTGCCAGCAGCTTATTTCGGGGTAACGAGCAGTACTTC. It specifies CASSLFRGNEQYF.

This chain joins TRBV2 and TRBJ1-2, with 7 bases that match TRBD1. From germline, CDR1 is SNHLY and CDR2 FYNNEI. This CDR3 is 15 amino acids long. The J segment lost 4 bases and the V segment lost 6 bases, leaving 11 bases of the junction unmatched. The CDR3 coding sequence is TGTGCCAGCAGAACGTACCGGGACAGCATCTATGGCTACACCTTC. Its translation: CASRTYRDSIYGYTF.

This clone has just a few counts. This CDR3 is CASSPLDSNQPQHF. The CDR3 nucleotides read TGTGCCAGCAGCCCCCTCGACAGTAATCAGCCCCAGCATTTT. The chain carries TRBV28 and TRBJ1-5; D perhaps matches TRBD1 (5 bases). The CDR3 has 14 residues. Looked up from germline, CDR1 is MDHEN and CDR2 is SYDVKM. V gave up 6 bases and J gave up 4 bases, with 13 bases separating them. The variable domain in full, with the rest retrieved from reference TRBV28 and TRBJ1-5, is DVKVTQSSRYLVKRTGEKVFLECVQDMDHENMFWYRQDPGLGLRLIYFSYDVKMKEKGDIPEGYSVSREKKERFSLILESASTNQTSMYLCASSPLDSNQPQHFGDGTRLSIL.

The chain links TRBV18 to TRBJ1-1; D is undetermined. Looked up from germline, CDR1 is KGHSH and CDR2 is LQKENI. The CDR3 covers 12 residues. The ends were cut back, 1 base at V and 8 bases at J, with 8 bases in the middle. CDR3 sequence reads: CASSPRLPEAFF. The DNA for the CDR3 is TGTGCCAGCTCACCACGGCTGCCCGAAGCTTTCTTT.

V gene TRBV28 combines with J gene TRBJ2-2; no reliable D call. The CDR3 spans 13 residues. Germline V CDR1 and CDR2: MDHEN, SYDVKM. V lost 5 bases and J 6 bases, leaving 10 bases between the germline ends. CDR3 bases: TGTGCCAGCAGTCGTAGTTTGGCCGGGGAGCTGTTTTTT. This encodes CASSRSLAGELFF.

The chain carries TRBV2 and TRBJ2-7, with 9 bases lining up with TRBD2. J was trimmed by 2 bases and V by 8 bases; bases with no gene match: 7. Germline assignment: CDR1 SNHLY and CDR2 FYNNEI. The CDR3 totals 14 residues. This chain's CDR3 is CASGRTSEAYEQYF. CDR3 coding DNA: TGTGCCAGCGGTAGGACTAGCGAGGCCTACGAGCAGTACTTC.

The rearrangement joins TRBV7-3 to TRBJ1-1; D is perhaps TRBD1 (6 bases). CDR1 SGHTA and CDR2 FQGTGA come from the germline V gene. Trimming removed 5 bases from V and 5 bases from J, with 12 bases in between. CDR3 size: 13 residues. This CDR3 is CASSPGAVTEAFF. In DNA form, the CDR3 reads TGTGCCAGCAGCCCAGGGGCCGTAACTGAAGCTTTCTTT. Full variable domain (outside the CDR3, taken from reference TRBV7-3 and TRBJ1-1): GAGVSQTPSNKVTEKGKYVELRCDPISGHTALYWYRQSLGQGPEFLIYFQGTGAADDSGLPNDRFFAVRPEGSVSTLKIQRTERGDSAVYLCASSPGAVTEAFFGQGTRLTVV.

The chain couples TRBV5-6 to TRBJ2-1; 11 nucleotides agree with TRBD2. J gave up 4 bases and V 2 bases, and 5 bases lay outside the gene matches. The germline V gene encodes CDR1 SGHDT and CDR2 YYEEEE. This CDR3 spans 16 amino acids. CDR3: CASSFRSGRVYNEQFF. The CDR3 bases are TGTGCCAGCAGCTTCCGTAGCGGGAGGGTTTACAATGAGCAGTTCTTC.

CDR3: CASSTKSGGDTEAFF. Here the CDR3 DNA reads TGTGCCAGCTCAACAAAATCAGGGGGCGACACTGAAGCTTTCTTT. The chain recombines TRBV18 with TRBJ1-1; TRBD1 agrees at 8 bases. This CDR3 has 15 residues. CDR1 is KGHSH and CDR2 is LQKENI in the germline V gene. V shed 5 bases, J shed 3 bases, and the junction held 8 bases outside the gene matches.

The chain carries TRBV29-1 and TRBJ2-7; TRBD2 aligns across 7 bases. Germline trimming cut 7 bases from V and 0 bases from J; bases unmatched to any gene: 6. The germline V gene encodes CDR1 SQVTM and CDR2 ANQGSEA. This CDR3 is built from 13 residues. Here the CDR3 DNA reads TGCAGCGCCAACCGGGGGGTCTCCTACGAGCAGTACTTC. Protein: CSANRGVSYEQYF.

The chain has TRBV4-2 and TRBJ2-7; D remains unclear. Germline CDR1 reads LGHNA; CDR2 reads YNFKEQ. The CDR3 runs to 12 residues. The V gene lost 0 bases and the J gene lost 7 bases, with 7 bases spanning the gap. CDR3 amino acids: CASSQDEWEQYF. The CDR3 nucleotides are TGTGCCAGCAGCCAAGACGAGTGGGAGCAGTACTTC.

The chain has TRBV29-1 and TRBJ1-1; D is ambiguous. The CDR3 is 11 residues long. Per the germline V gene, CDR1 is SQVTM and CDR2 is ANQGSEA. V was trimmed by 6 bases and J by 1 base, leaving 6 bases between them. CDR3 residues: CSVTENTEAFF. The CDR3 DNA is TGCAGCGTCACAGAGAACACTGAAGCTTTCTTT.

This chain joins TRBV7-9 and TRBJ1-2; D is unresolved. This CDR3 has 14 amino acids. CDR1 and CDR2 (germline): SEHNR, FQNEAQ (reference sequence). V was cut by 4 bases and J by 8 bases, with 17 bases left in between. The CDR3, as DNA: TGTGCCAGCAGCTCTCCCGGGGTCATCGTAGGCTACACCTTC. Translating it yields CASSSPGVIVGYTF.

This clone was seen more than once but under ten times. The chain carries TRBV13 and TRBJ1-5; TRBD1 might be the D (5 bases). The ends were cut back, 6 bases at V and 0 bases at J, with 15 bases in the middle. This CDR3 is built from 16 residues. Germline V gene sequence: CDR1 PRHDT, CDR2 FYEKMQ (reference sequence). CDR3 in DNA: TGTGCCAGCAGTGCGGGGGGACCTAATAGCAATCAGCCCCAGCATTTT. Its translation is CASSAGGPNSNQPQHF.

The chain recombines TRBV10-3 with TRBJ1-5; D call uncertain. Germline CDR1 ENHRY, CDR2 SYGVKD. V lost 0 bases and J lost 4, with 4 bases in between. The CDR3 loop spans 13 amino acids. In DNA form, the CDR3 reads TGTGCCATCAGTGAGTCCTTTAATCAGCCCCAGCATTTT. This encodes CAISESFNQPQHF.

The genes are TRBV27 and TRBJ2-7, with TRBD2 matching 7 bases. With 3 bases clipped from V and 3 bases from J, the junction kept 2 bases outside the gene matches. The CDR3 length is 13 residues. In germline, CDR1 is MNHEY, CDR2 SMNVEV (reference sequence). The CDR3 bases are TGTGCCAGCAGTTTCCTAGCGGACTACGAGCAGTACTTC. Translating gives CASSFLADYEQYF.

This rearrangement joins TRBV6-1 to TRBJ2-7, with D maybe TRBD2 (5 bases). V dropped 7 bases and J dropped 7 bases, with 14 bases sitting between them. The CDR3 contains 12 residues. Germline-derived CDR1 and CDR2 are MNHNS and SASEGT. The CDR3 spells CASTLTRREQYF. The CDR3, as DNA: TGTGCCAGCACCCTGACCCGGAGGGAGCAGTACTTC.

The chain's CDR3 is CASSGTGGVNEQFF. For the CDR3, the DNA is TGTGCCAGCAGCGGGACAGGGGGCGTGAATGAGCAGTTCTTC. This chain connects TRBV6-4 to TRBJ2-1; TRBD1 aligns across 12 bases. V gave up 6 bases and J gave up 7 bases; unmatched junction bases: 4. Per the germline V gene, CDR1 is MRHNA and CDR2 is SNTAGT. The CDR3 spans 14 residues.

The rearrangement uses TRBV5-6 and TRBJ2-7; 9 nucleotides align to TRBD1. Per germline, CDR1 SGHDT and CDR2 YYEEEE. The J segment lost 6 bases and the V segment lost 4 bases, leaving 8 bases of the junction unmatched. The CDR3 is 14 residues long. CDR3 bases: TGTGCCAGCAGCCGTCCCGGGACAGGGATCGAGCAGTACTTC. Protein product: CASSRPGTGIEQYF.

V and J are TRBV5-4 and TRBJ2-1, with D uncertain. Germline-derived CDR1 and CDR2 are SGHNT and YYREEE (reference sequence). There are 13 residues in the CDR3. The V gene lost 0 bases and the J gene lost 10 bases, with 11 bases spanning the gap. The CDR3 loop is CASSLGTNPEQFF. In nucleotides, the CDR3 is TGTGCCAGCAGCTTGGGTACTAATCCCGAGCAGTTCTTC.

The gene calls are TRBV19 and TRBJ2-2, with no clear D. The CDR3 loop spans 14 amino acids. Trimming left V 5 bases short and J 6 bases short, with 13 bases between. Per the germline V gene, CDR1 is LNHDA and CDR2 is SQIVND (reference sequence). CDR3 loop: CASSLIPRAGELFF. CDR3 coding DNA: TGTGCCAGTAGTCTCATCCCTAGAGCCGGGGAGCTGTTTTTT.

DNA of the CDR3: TGTGCCAGCAGTGAAGCCGCGTACGAGCAGTACTTC. Amino acid sequence: CASSEAAYEQYF. The chain couples TRBV6-1 to TRBJ2-7; D is unclear. The V gene lost 0 bases and the J gene lost 4 bases, with 4 bases spanning the gap. The CDR3 contains 12 residues. In germline, CDR1 is MNHNS, CDR2 SASEGT.

Concerning this clone itself: A read error is likely, as this CDR3 ends without the conserved phenylalanine or tryptophan. The chain has TRBV4-1 and TRBJ2-7; 8 bases fit TRBD1. The CDR3 totals 15 residues. V shed 1 base and J 4 bases; nucleotides not matched to a gene: 6. Looked up from germline, CDR1 is MGHRA and CDR2 is YSYEKL. CDR3 DNA: TGCGCCAGCAGCCAAGGGAGGGACAGGCCATACGAGCAGTACCTC. Amino acids: CASSQGRDRPYEQYL.

The sample holds one count of this clone. CDR3 in DNA: TGTGCCTGGAGTAGTGGGACTAGCGAAGTAGATACGCAGTATTTT. This translates into CAWSSGTSEVDTQYF. The V call is TRBV30, the J call TRBJ2-3; TRBD2 aligns across 10 bases. V was clipped by 2 bases and J by 5 bases; unmatched bases: 7. Germline CDR1 is GTSNPN and CDR2 is SVGIG (reference sequence). This CDR3 contains 15 residues.

This chain joins TRBV6-1 and TRBJ2-3; 7 bases agree with TRBD2. Germline V gene sequence: CDR1 MNHNS, CDR2 SASEGT. V lost 6 bases to trimming and J lost 5 bases; unmatched junction nucleotides: 11. This CDR3 comprises 15 residues. The CDR3 protein is CASSPLAVGKDTQYF. CDR3 in DNA: TGTGCCAGCAGCCCCCTAGCGGTCGGGAAAGATACGCAGTATTTT.

This clone was picked up a small number of times. The rearrangement joins TRBV18 to TRBJ1-1; the match to TRBD1 covers 7 bases. V shed 3 bases, J shed 7 bases, and the junction held 11 bases outside the gene matches. The CDR3 length is 15 residues. CDR1 is KGHSH, CDR2 LQKENI, per germline. CDR3 sequence: CASSPARGSLVEAFF. Here the CDR3 DNA reads TGTGCCAGCTCACCTGCCAGGGGGTCTTTAGTTGAAGCTTTCTTT.

V and J are TRBV4-2 and TRBJ2-7, with D perhaps TRBD2 (5 bases). The CDR3 is 18 amino acids. The germline CDR1 and CDR2 sequences are LGHNA and YNFKEQ. Trimming removed 0 bases at V and 5 bases at J, with 23 bases between. The CDR3 DNA reads TGTGCCAGCAGCCAAGAATCCGTCCTAGTGGGAGACATTGACGAGCAGTACTTC. This codes for CASSQESVLVGDIDEQYF.